This T cell receptor (beta chain) was documented in a study of cytomegalovirus exposure and HLA in healthy donors. Trimming took 6 bases from V and 4 from J, leaving 12 bases between them. Germline-derived CDR1 and CDR2 are MDHEN and SYDVKM. The CDR3 is 13 amino acids. PCR primers comprised 60 Vbeta and 13 Jbeta primers. Measured with immunoSEQ multiplex PCR; TCRdb has only the in-frame clones, and not every one. The repertoire holds about 110,000 clones, with approximately 58% as singletons. The receptor was isolated from a woman in her 30s in good health and CMV-seronegative. The sample taken for sequencing was PBMCs. The chain recombines TRBV28 with TRBJ1-2; weak D call: TRBD1 (6 bases). DNA for the CDR3: TGTGCCAGCAGCTCGACAGGAATCTATGGCTACACCTTC. Its translation is CASSSTGIYGYTF.